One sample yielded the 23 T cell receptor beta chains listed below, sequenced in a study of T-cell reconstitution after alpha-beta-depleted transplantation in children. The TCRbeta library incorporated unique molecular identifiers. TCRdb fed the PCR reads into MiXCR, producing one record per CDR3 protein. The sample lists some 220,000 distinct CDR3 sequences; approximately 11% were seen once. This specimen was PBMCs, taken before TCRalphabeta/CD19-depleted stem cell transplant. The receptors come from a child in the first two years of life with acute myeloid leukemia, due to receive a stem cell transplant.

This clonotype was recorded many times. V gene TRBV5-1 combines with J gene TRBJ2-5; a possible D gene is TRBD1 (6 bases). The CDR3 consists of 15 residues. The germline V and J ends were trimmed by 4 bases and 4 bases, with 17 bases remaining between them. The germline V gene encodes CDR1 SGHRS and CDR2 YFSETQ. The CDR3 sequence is CASSNPQQGVETQYF. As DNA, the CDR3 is TGCGCCAGCAGCAATCCACAACAGGGAGTAGAGACCCAGTACTTC.

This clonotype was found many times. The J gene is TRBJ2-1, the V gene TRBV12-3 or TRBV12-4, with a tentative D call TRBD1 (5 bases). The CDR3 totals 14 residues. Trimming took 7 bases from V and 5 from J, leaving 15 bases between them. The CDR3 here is CASIVGQINNEQFF. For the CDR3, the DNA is TGTGCCAGCATTGTGGGGCAGATAAACAATGAGCAGTTCTTC.

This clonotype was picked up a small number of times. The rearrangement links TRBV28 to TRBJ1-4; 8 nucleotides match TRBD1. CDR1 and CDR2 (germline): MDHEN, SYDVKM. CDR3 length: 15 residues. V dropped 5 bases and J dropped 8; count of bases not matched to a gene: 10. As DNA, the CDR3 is TGTGCCAGCAGTCCGAGGGACAGGACGAGAGAAAAACTGTTTTTT. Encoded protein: CASSPRDRTREKLFF.

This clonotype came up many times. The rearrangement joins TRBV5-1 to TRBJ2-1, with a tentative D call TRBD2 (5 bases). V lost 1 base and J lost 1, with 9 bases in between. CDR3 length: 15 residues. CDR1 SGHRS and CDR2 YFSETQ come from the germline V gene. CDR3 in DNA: TGCGCCAGCAGCTTGCAGAGGGTGTCCTACAATGAGCAGTTCTTC. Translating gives CASSLQRVSYNEQFF.

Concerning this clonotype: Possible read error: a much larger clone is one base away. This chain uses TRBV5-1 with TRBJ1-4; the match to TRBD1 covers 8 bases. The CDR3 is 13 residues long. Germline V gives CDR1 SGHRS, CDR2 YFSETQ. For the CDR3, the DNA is TGCACCAGCAGCCAAGGACAGGGCGAAAAACTGTTTTTT. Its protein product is CTSSQGQGEKLFF.

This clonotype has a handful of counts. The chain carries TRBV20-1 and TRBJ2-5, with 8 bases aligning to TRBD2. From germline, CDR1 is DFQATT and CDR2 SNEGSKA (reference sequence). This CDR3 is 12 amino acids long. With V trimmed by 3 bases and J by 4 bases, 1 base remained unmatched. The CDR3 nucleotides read TGCAGTGCTAGCGGGACTAGAGAGACCCAGTACTTC. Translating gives CSASGTRETQYF.

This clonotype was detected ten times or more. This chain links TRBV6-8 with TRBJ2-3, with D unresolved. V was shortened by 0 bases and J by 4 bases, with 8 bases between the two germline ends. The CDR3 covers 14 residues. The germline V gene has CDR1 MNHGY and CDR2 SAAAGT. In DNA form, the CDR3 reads TGTGCCAGCAGTTACTCGGAGTCGGCAGATACGCAGTATTTT. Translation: CASSYSESADTQYF.

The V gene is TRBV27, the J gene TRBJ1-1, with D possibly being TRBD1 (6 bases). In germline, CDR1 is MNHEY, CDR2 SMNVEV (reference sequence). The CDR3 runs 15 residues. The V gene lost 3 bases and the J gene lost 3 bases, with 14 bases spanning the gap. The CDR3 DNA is TGTGCCAGCAGTTTCGGGGGGCTGAAGGACACTGAAGCTTTCTTT. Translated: CASSFGGLKDTEAFF.

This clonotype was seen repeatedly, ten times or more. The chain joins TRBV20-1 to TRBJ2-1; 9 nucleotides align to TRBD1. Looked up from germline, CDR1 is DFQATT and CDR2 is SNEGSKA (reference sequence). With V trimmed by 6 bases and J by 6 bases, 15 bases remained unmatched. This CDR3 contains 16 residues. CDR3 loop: CSAARGGTGLGNEQFF. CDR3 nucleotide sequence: TGCAGTGCGGCACGAGGCGGGACAGGGCTAGGCAATGAGCAGTTCTTC.

CDR3 coding DNA: TGTGCCTGGAGTCCCCCGGGACAGGTAGAGGTCTACACCTTC. It yields the protein CAWSPPGQVEVYTF. V gene TRBV30 combines with J gene TRBJ1-2; 8 bases are a match to TRBD1. CDR3 size: 14 residues. After removal of 2 bases from V and 10 bases from J, the junction contained 12 bases not matched to a gene. Germline V gene data show CDR1 as GTSNPN and CDR2 as SVGIG (reference sequence). The variable domain in full, completed from reference TRBV30 and TRBJ1-2, reads SQTIHQWPATLVQPVGSPLSLECTVEGTSNPNLYWYRQAAGRGLQLLFYSVGIGQISSEVPQNLSASRPQDRQFILSSKKLLLSDSGFYLCAWSPPGQVEVYTFGSGTRLTVV.

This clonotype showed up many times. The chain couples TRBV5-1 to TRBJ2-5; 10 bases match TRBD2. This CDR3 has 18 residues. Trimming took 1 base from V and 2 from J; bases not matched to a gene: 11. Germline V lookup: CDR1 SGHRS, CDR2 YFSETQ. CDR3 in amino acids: CASSLSPSSGGGQETQYF. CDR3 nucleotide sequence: TGCGCCAGCAGCTTGTCCCCCTCTAGCGGGGGAGGTCAAGAGACCCAGTACTTC.

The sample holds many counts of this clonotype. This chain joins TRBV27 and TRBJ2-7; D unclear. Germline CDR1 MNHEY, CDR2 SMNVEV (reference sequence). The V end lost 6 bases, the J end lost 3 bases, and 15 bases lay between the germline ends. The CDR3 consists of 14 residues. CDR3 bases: TGTGCCAGCAGCCCGGTACTGGGGTTCTACGAGCAGTACTTC. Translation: CASSPVLGFYEQYF.

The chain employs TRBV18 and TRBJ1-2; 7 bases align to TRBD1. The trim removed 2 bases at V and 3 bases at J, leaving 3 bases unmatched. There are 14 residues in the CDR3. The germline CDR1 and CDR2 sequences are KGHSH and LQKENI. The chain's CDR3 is CASSPSTGDYGYTF. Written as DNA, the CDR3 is TGTGCCAGCTCACCAAGCACAGGGGACTATGGCTACACCTTC. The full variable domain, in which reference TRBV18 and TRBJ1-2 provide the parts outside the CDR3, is NAGVMQNPRHLVRRRGQEARLRCSPMKGHSHVYWYRQLPEEGLKFMVYLQKENIIDESGMPKERFSAEFPKEGPSILRIQQVVRGDSAAYFCASSPSTGDYGYTFGSGTRLTVV.

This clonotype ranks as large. The CDR3 nucleotides read TGCAGTGCTAGCCACAGGCCTAGCGGGAAAATCTACAATGAGCAGTTCTTC. Amino acids: CSASHRPSGKIYNEQFF. The rearrangement joins TRBV20-1 to TRBJ2-1; TRBD2 aligns across 9 bases. V was pared by 3 bases and J by 3 bases, with 12 bases of the junction left unmatched. This CDR3 is 17 amino acids long. The germline gives CDR1 DFQATT, CDR2 SNEGSKA (reference sequence).

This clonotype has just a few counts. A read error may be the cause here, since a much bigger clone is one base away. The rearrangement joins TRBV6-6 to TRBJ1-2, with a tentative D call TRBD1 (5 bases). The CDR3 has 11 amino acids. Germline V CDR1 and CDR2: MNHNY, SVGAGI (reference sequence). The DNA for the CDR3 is TGTGCCAGCAGTAGAGGGGATGGCGACACCTTC. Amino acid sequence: CASSRGDGDTF.

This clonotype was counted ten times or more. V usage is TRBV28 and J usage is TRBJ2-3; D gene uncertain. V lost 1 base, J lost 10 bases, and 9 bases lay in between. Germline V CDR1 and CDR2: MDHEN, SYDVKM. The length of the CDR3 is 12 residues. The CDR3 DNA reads TGTGCCAGCAGTTTATCCCAACTTTCGCAGTATTTT. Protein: CASSLSQLSQYF.

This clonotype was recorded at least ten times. The CDR3 is CASSQRTTGELFF. CDR3 DNA sequence: TGTGCCAGCAGCCAAAGGACCACCGGGGAGCTGTTTTTT. The chain has TRBV3-1 and TRBJ2-2, with D hard to call. The CDR3 covers 13 residues. Germline assignment: CDR1 LGHDT and CDR2 YNNKEL (reference sequence). Trimming removed 2 bases at V and 4 bases at J, with 5 bases between.

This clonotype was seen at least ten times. DNA for the CDR3: TGTGCCAGCAGCCCCCTAGCCTTATACAATGAGCAGTTCTTC. Its protein product is CASSPLALYNEQFF. This chain uses TRBV3-1 with TRBJ2-1; TRBD2 is a possible D gene (5 bases). Germline-derived CDR1 and CDR2 are LGHDT and YNNKEL (reference sequence). The CDR3 runs to 14 residues. The ends were cut back, 4 bases at V and 4 bases at J, with 11 bases in the middle.

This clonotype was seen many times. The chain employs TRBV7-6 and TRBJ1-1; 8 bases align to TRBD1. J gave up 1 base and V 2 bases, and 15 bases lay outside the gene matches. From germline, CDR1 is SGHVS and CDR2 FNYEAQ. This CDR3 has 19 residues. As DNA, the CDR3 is TGTGCCAGCAGCTTACTCATGCAGGGGGCCCTGGGCGGGAACACTGAAGCTTTCTTT. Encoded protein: CASSLLMQGALGGNTEAFF. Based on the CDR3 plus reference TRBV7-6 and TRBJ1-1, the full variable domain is GAGVSQSPRYKVTKRGQDVALRCDPISGHVSLYWYRQALGQGPEFLTYFNYEAQQDKSGLPNDRFSAERPEGSISTLTIQRTEQRDSAMYRCASSLLMQGALGGNTEAFFGQGTRLTVV.

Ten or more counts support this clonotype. CDR3 in amino acids: CASSLGSGNTIYF. The CDR3 bases are TGTGCCAGCAGTTTGGGCTCTGGAAACACCATATATTTT. The chain combines TRBV7-2 with TRBJ1-3; no firm D call. V was clipped by 6 bases and J by 0 bases, with 6 bases between them. CDR1 and CDR2 from the germline V gene are SGHTA and FQGNSA. This CDR3 comprises 13 residues.

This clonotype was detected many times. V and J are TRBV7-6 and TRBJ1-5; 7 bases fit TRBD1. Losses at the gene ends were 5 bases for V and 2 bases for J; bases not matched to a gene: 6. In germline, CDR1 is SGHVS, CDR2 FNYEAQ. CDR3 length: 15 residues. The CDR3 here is CASSKGGGGNQPQHF. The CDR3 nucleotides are TGTGCCAGCAGCAAGGGAGGGGGCGGCAATCAGCCCCAGCATTTT.

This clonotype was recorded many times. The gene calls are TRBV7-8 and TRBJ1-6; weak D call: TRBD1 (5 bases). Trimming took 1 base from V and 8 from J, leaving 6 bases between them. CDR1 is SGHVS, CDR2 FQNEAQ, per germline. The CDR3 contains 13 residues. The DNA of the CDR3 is TGTGCCAGCAGCTTAGGGGGACATTCACCCCTCCACTTT. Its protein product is CASSLGGHSPLHF.

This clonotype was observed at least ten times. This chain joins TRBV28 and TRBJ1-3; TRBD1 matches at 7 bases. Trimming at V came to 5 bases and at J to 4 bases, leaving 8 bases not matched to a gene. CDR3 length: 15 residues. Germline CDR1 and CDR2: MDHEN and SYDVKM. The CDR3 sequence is CASSQGGQLGNTIYF. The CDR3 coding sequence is TGTGCCAGCAGTCAGGGGGGCCAGCTCGGAAACACCATATATTTT. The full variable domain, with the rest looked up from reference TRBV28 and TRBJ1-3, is DVKVTQSSRYLVKRTGEKVFLECVQDMDHENMFWYRQDPGLGLRLIYFSYDVKMKEKGDIPEGYSVSREKKERFSLILESASTNQTSMYLCASSQGGQLGNTIYFGEGSWLTVV.